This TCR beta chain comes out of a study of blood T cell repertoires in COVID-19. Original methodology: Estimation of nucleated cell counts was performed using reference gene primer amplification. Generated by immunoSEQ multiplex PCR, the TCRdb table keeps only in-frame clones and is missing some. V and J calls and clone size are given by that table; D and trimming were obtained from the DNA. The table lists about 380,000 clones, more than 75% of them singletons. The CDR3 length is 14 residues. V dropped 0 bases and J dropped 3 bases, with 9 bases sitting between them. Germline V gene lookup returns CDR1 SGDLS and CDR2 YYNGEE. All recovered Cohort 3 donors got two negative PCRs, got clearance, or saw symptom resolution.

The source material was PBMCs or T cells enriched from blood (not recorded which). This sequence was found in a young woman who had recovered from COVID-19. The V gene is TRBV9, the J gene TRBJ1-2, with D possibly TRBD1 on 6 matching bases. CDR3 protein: CASSVEPGDYGYTF. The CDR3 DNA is TGTGCCAGCAGCGTAGAACCAGGGGACTATGGCTACACCTTC.